The 20 T cell receptor beta chains reported below all come from one sample, sequenced in a study of T cells in Graves' hyperthyroidism and ophthalmopathy. Amplification of TCR beta CDR3 regions used RNA as the template. Using the HTBI primer set, a first-round RT-PCR was run on the TCR CDR3. MiXCR, run by TCRdb on the multiplex PCR reads, gives a single entry per CDR3 protein. Among around 500,000 distinct CDR3 sequences, 16% were seen once, and the ten largest hold about 29%. Sequencing was done on a sample of blood. The receptors originated from a woman in her 30s with Graves' ophthalmopathy.

V gene TRBV30 combines with J gene TRBJ1-6, with D unresolved. The V gene's germline CDR1 is GTSNPN and CDR2 SVGIG (reference sequence). The CDR3 has 15 amino acids. V dropped 0 bases and J dropped 4 bases, with 10 bases sitting between them. This CDR3 is CAWSVRSRYNSPLHF. CDR3 DNA: TGTGCCTGGAGTGTACGGTCTCGGTATAATTCACCCCTCCACTTT.

The sample holds many counts of this clonotype. The V call is TRBV5-1, the J call TRBJ2-7; D unclear. Germline V gene lookup returns CDR1 SGHRS and CDR2 YFSETQ. Between the trimmed V and J ends, which lost 0 bases and 3 bases, there was a span of 7 bases. The CDR3 spans 13 residues. CDR3 nucleotides: TGCGCCAGCAGCTTGGCCACGGACTACGAGCAGTACTTC. Amino acid sequence: CASSLATDYEQYF.

This clonotype was seen at least ten times. This rearrangement joins TRBV29-1 to TRBJ2-5, with D uncertain. Germline assignment: CDR1 SQVTM and CDR2 ANQGSEA. Trimming removed 1 base from V and 2 bases from J, with 8 bases in between. This CDR3 spans 13 amino acids. CDR3 protein: CSVEARQQETQYF. The CDR3, as DNA: TGCAGCGTTGAAGCTAGGCAACAAGAGACCCAGTACTTC.

The chain employs TRBV30 and TRBJ2-2; no reliable D call. V lost 2 bases and J 4 bases, leaving 11 bases between the germline ends. Germline V gene lookup returns CDR1 GTSNPN and CDR2 SVGIG (reference sequence). The CDR3 sequence is 14 residues long. The CDR3 protein is CAWSQEWVTGELFF. CDR3 DNA: TGTGCCTGGAGTCAGGAATGGGTCACCGGGGAGCTGTTTTTT.

This clonotype was counted between two and nine times. The rearrangement links TRBV5-1 to TRBJ2-7; D call uncertain. The CDR3 is 17 residues long. Germline CDR1 SGHRS, CDR2 YFSETQ. Trimming cost V 4 bases and J 0 bases, with 20 bases left between them. CDR3 sequence: CASSQDTFTSSSYEQYF. For the CDR3, the DNA is TGCGCCAGCAGCCAAGACACTTTCACCTCAAGCTCCTACGAGCAGTACTTC.

V is TRBV19 and J is TRBJ2-7, with TRBD2 matching over 13 bases. Germline CDR1 is LNHDA and CDR2 is SQIVND (reference sequence). Losses at the gene ends were 5 bases for V and 0 bases for J; bases not matched to a gene: 4. This CDR3 contains 16 residues. The CDR3 here is CASSPRTSGSSYEQYF. The CDR3, as DNA: TGTGCCAGTAGTCCTCGGACTAGCGGGAGCTCCTACGAGCAGTACTTC.

A few counts support this clonotype. The genes are TRBV19 and TRBJ2-3, with 7 bases lining up with TRBD2. The junction had 10 bases not matched to a gene; V was cut back by 4 bases and J by 3 bases. CDR1 and CDR2 (germline): LNHDA, SQIVND (reference sequence). CDR3 length: 16 amino acids. The CDR3 here is CASSRQASGTTDTQYF. As DNA, the CDR3 is TGTGCCAGTAGTAGGCAGGCTAGCGGAACTACAGATACGCAGTATTTT.

This clonotype was counted between two and nine times. The V call is TRBV6-1, the J call TRBJ2-5; D remains unclear. V gave up 6 bases and J gave up 3 bases, with 20 bases separating them. The germline V gene encodes CDR1 MNHNS and CDR2 SASEGT. The CDR3 is made up of 16 amino acids. The CDR3 DNA reads TGTGCCAGCAGCCCCTTACAGCAGATATCGGAAGAGACCCAGTACTTC. Its protein is CASSPLQQISEETQYF.

This clonotype has just a few counts. The rearrangement uses TRBV7-9 and TRBJ2-4, with no clear D. CDR1 and CDR2 (germline): SEHNR, FQNEAQ (reference sequence). The CDR3 is made up of 16 amino acids. Deletions cut 2 bases from V and 6 bases from J, with 17 bases between. The CDR3 nucleotides read TGTGCCAGCAGCTTATATCCTTCGACACCCTTAAACATTCAGTACTTC. It is translated as CASSLYPSTPLNIQYF.

This clonotype has ten or more counts. The chain has TRBV28 and TRBJ2-7, with 7 bases matching TRBD1. The CDR3 loop spans 15 amino acids. Germline V lookup: CDR1 MDHEN, CDR2 SYDVKM. J lost 0 bases, V lost 5 bases, and 7 bases had no gene match. The CDR3 sequence: CASSPTDRASYEQYF. For the CDR3, the DNA is TGTGCCAGCAGTCCAACTGACAGGGCCTCCTACGAGCAGTACTTC.

CDR3 in amino acids: CASSQGGANNEKLFF. CDR3 in DNA: TGTGCCAGCAGCCAAGGGGGGGCCAATAATGAAAAACTGTTTTTT. This sequence joins TRBV3-1 and TRBJ1-4, with D possibly being TRBD1 (6 bases). The CDR3 is 15 amino acids. Trimming shortened V by 1 base and J by 4 bases, and 10 bases separated the two germline ends. The germline gives CDR1 LGHDT, CDR2 YNNKEL (reference sequence).

V is TRBV28 and J is TRBJ1-2, with a weak D call TRBD1 (6 bases). Germline lookup yields CDR1 MDHEN and CDR2 SYDVKM. CDR3 size: 14 residues. V dropped 7 bases and J dropped 3 bases, with 15 bases sitting between them. CDR3 nucleotides: TGTGCCAGCACCATATTTGGGGGCCACTATGGCTACACCTTC. This gives the protein CASTIFGGHYGYTF.

This clonotype occurred many times. This chain connects TRBV29-1 to TRBJ2-3; 11 bases fit TRBD2. V was pared by 7 bases and J by 4 bases, with 16 bases of the junction left unmatched. The CDR3 length is 17 residues. Looked up from germline, CDR1 is SQVTM and CDR2 is ANQGSEA. The CDR3 DNA reads TGCAGCGGCTTACTCCTACTAGCGGGAGTGGGAGCAGATACGCAGTATTTT. This sequence encodes CSGLLLLAGVGADTQYF.

The table lists this clonotype with many counts. This chain uses TRBV9 with TRBJ2-7, with D possibly matching TRBD1 (6 bases). V shed 4 bases and J shed 0 bases, with 11 bases lying between them. The CDR3 totals 14 residues. The germline gives CDR1 SGDLS, CDR2 YYNGEE. DNA of the CDR3: TGTGCCAGCAGCAGGACAGATAACTCCTACGAGCAGTACTTC. Translation: CASSRTDNSYEQYF. Looking up the rest from reference TRBV9 and TRBJ2-7 gives the full variable domain: DSGVTQTPKHLITATGQRVTLRCSPRSGDLSVYWYQQSLDQGLQFLIQYYNGEERAKGNILERFSAQQFPDLHSELNLSSLELGDSALYFCASSRTDNSYEQYFGPGTRLTVT.

V usage is TRBV28 and J usage is TRBJ2-7, with D maybe TRBD1 (5 bases). CDR1 MDHEN and CDR2 SYDVKM come from the germline V gene. V was clipped by 6 bases and J by 1 base, with 7 bases between them. This CDR3 has 12 amino acids. The CDR3 nucleotides read TGTGCCAGCAGGGACAATTCCTACGAGCAGTACTTC. It encodes CASRDNSYEQYF.

Only a few counts were recorded for this clonotype. This chain joins TRBV9 and TRBJ2-3; D is ambiguous. CDR1 and CDR2 from the germline V gene are SGDLS and YYNGEE. CDR3 length: 15 residues. V was trimmed by 1 base and J by 6 bases, leaving 15 bases between them. The CDR3 here is CASSVLGQVTDTQYF. CDR3 coding DNA: TGTGCCAGCAGCGTACTAGGGCAGGTTACGGATACGCAGTATTTT.

This clonotype has at least ten counts. The genes are TRBV29-1 and TRBJ2-1, with D perhaps being TRBD1 or TRBD2 (6 bases each). Germline CDR1 SQVTM, CDR2 ANQGSEA. The CDR3 totals 12 residues. V was shortened by 3 bases and J by 8 bases, with 11 bases between the two germline ends. CDR3: CSVDGGVDEQFF. The CDR3 DNA sequence: TGCAGCGTTGACGGGGGCGTAGATGAGCAGTTCTTC.

This clonotype was counted at least ten times. The J gene is TRBJ1-2, the V gene TRBV20-1, with 9 bases matching TRBD1. With 4 bases clipped from V and 8 bases from J, the junction kept 5 bases outside the gene matches. Germline assignment: CDR1 DFQATT and CDR2 SNEGSKA (reference sequence). CDR3 size: 12 residues. This CDR3 is CSAMGQGEGYTF. CDR3 nucleotide sequence: TGCAGTGCTATGGGACAGGGAGAGGGCTACACCTTC.

In this sample, this clonotype turned up a few times. The gene calls are TRBV20-1 and TRBJ1-5; possibly TRBD1 for D (6 bases). The CDR3 covers 15 residues. V gave up 7 bases and J gave up 2 bases, with 18 bases separating them. Germline CDR1 reads DFQATT; CDR2 reads SNEGSKA (reference sequence). The CDR3 is CSVVTGSVGNQPQHF. For the CDR3, the DNA is TGCAGTGTCGTTACAGGGTCAGTGGGCAATCAGCCCCAGCATTTT.

This clonotype was observed at least ten times. This sequence joins TRBV5-1 and TRBJ2-7, with 9 bases that match TRBD2. Germline lookup yields CDR1 SGHRS and CDR2 YFSETQ. V was clipped by 7 bases and J by 2 bases; unmatched bases: 4. The length of the CDR3 is 13 residues. CDR3 sequence: CASRGTSPYEQYF. CDR3 nucleotides: TGCGCCAGCCGCGGGACTAGCCCCTACGAGCAGTACTTC.